A selection of T cell receptor beta chains follows, all from one sample in a study of T-cell reconstitution after alpha-beta-depleted transplantation in children. TCRdb independently ran MiXCR on the PCR reads; one entry per CDR3 protein. The top ten clones hold roughly 24% of a sample with about 110,000 distinct CDR3 sequences, about 6% of them seen once. This sample comprised PBMCs, mostly from graft donor cells, obtained 360 days after TCRalphabeta/CD19-depleted stem cell transplant. Receptor source: a male patient between 2 and 10 years old who had a stem cell transplant for acute lymphoblastic leukemia, so the T cells may come from the graft donor. Each CDR3 is given with its conserved first and last residue. D genes are given only for firm matches. Not every row has a clone size; where given, it reads once, few, many or a size class.

j_call,d_call,v_call,clone_size,cdr3_nt,cdr3_aa
TRBJ2-5,-,TRBV7-9,many,TGTGCCAGCAGCCCAAAGGGGGGGGCAGCTAAAGAGACCCAGTACTTC,CASSPKGGAAKETQYF
TRBJ2-1,-,TRBV9,many,TGTGCCAGCAGCTCCCTGGGGGGTCTTGAGCAGTTCTTC,CASSSLGGLEQFF
TRBJ2-5,-,TRBV28,-,TGTGCCAGCAGCCCCCCTGGCCTAGCAGAGACCCAGTACTTC,CASSPPGLAETQYF
TRBJ2-1,-,TRBV20-1,many,TGCAGTGCTCTACCTCCGGGACCGGTGTACAATGAGCAGTTCTTC,CSALPPGPVYNEQFF
TRBJ2-4,-,TRBV24-1,-,TGTGCCACCAGTGATTGGACAGAAAACATTCAGTACTTC,CATSDWTENIQYF
TRBJ1-2,-,TRBV12-5,few,TGTGCTAGTGGAGGGGTTGTGAACGATGGCTACACCTTC,CASGGVVNDGYTF
TRBJ2-3,-,TRBV7-6,many,TGTGCCAGCAGCTTTATACAGCCAGATACGCAGTATTTT,CASSFIQPDTQYF
TRBJ2-1,-,TRBV7-9,many,TGTGCCAGCAGCTTAGCTGGGACACCTTTCTACAATGAGCAGTTCTTC,CASSLAGTPFYNEQFF
TRBJ2-1,-,TRBV7-2,many,TGTGCCAGCAGCTTCGCGACGTTCTCCTACAATGAGCAGTTCTTC,CASSFATFSYNEQFF
TRBJ1-1,-,TRBV4-3,medium-sized,TGCGCCAGCAGCCAAGACCCCTTGCGAAGTGAAGCTTTCTTT,CASSQDPLRSEAFF
TRBJ2-1,-,TRBV9,-,TGTGCCAGCAGCGTGGGGGCTTCCTCCTACAATGAGCAGTTCTTC,CASSVGASSYNEQFF
TRBJ1-5,TRBD1,TRBV4-3,-,TGCGCCAGCAGCCAAGACAGGGGGCGCGGGCAGCCCCAGCATTTT,CASSQDRGRGQPQHF
TRBJ1-6,-,TRBV7-6,-,TGTGCCAGCAGCTTATCGGGATCGGGGAATTCACCCCTCCACTTT,CASSLSGSGNSPLHF
TRBJ2-4,TRBD1,TRBV20-1,many,TGCAGTGCTAGAACCCGGGACAGGGAAAACATTCAGTACTTC,CSARTRDRENIQYF
TRBJ1-1,-,TRBV12-3/TRBV12-4,many,TGTGCCAGCAGGACTGGGACGCTTGCTTTCTTT,CASRTGTLAFF
TRBJ2-7,-,TRBV20-1,-,TGCAGTGCTAGAGAGAGGACAGCGGGAGAGCAGTACTTC,CSARERTAGEQYF
TRBJ2-5,-,TRBV28,-,TGTGCCAGCAGTTTCGGCGGCCAAGAGACCCCCTTC,CASSFGGQETPF
TRBJ1-4,-,TRBV2,many,TGTGCCAGCAGCCTAGCGGCCGCCAGGTTCAGTGAAAAACTGTTTTTT,CASSLAAARFSEKLFF
TRBJ2-5,TRBD2,TRBV5-6,-,TGTGCCAGCAGCTTGGACGGAACTAGCGGGAGTTGGGGAGAGACCCAGTACTTC,CASSLDGTSGSWGETQYF
TRBJ1-2,TRBD1,TRBV29-1,many,TGCAGCGTTGAAGGGACAGGGCAAGGCTTC,CSVEGTGQGF
TRBJ2-7,-,TRBV19,few,TGTGCCAGTAGTCCCTACTGGCGACACGAGCAGTACTTC,CASSPYWRHEQYF
TRBJ2-7,-,TRBV28,many,TGTGCCAGCAGTTTTGGACGGCAGGGTTACGAGCAGTACTTC,CASSFGRQGYEQYF
TRBJ2-7,TRBD2,TRBV6-2/TRBV6-3,few,TGTGCCAGCAGTCGTAGCGGGAGAATATACGAGCAGTACTTC,CASSRSGRIYEQYF
TRBJ2-7,-,TRBV20-1,-,TGCAGTGCTCCAGGGGCTGGCGAGCAGTACTTC,CSAPGAGEQYF
TRBJ2-2,-,TRBV24-1,many,TGTGCCACCAGTGGGGTCGGACGAACTCTGAACACCGGGGAGCTGTTTTTT,CATSGVGRTLNTGELFF
TRBJ2-1,-,TRBV7-8,many,TGTGCCAGCGGACCCACAGTTTACAATGAGCAGTTCTTC,CASGPTVYNEQFF
TRBJ2-3,-,TRBV7-6,many,TGTGCCAGCAGCCCTTACTGGGCAGATACGCAGTATTTT,CASSPYWADTQYF
TRBJ2-2,TRBD2,TRBV5-1,many,TGCGCCAGCAGCTTACGGACTAGCGTTTCCGGGGAGCTGTTTTTT,CASSLRTSVSGELFF
TRBJ1-5,TRBD1,TRBV9,-,TGTGCCAGCAGCGCCCAACCGGGGACAGGGAGTAATAGGAATAGCAATCAGCCCCAGCATTTT,CASSAQPGTGSNRNSNQPQHF
TRBJ1-1,-,TRBV7-6,many,TGTGCCAGCAGCCTCCCAGGAAAAGGCACTGAAGCTTTCTTT,CASSLPGKGTEAFF
TRBJ1-1,TRBD1,TRBV18,-,TGTGCCAGCTCACTACACCCGACAGGGAGAGGCACTGAAGCTTTCTTT,CASSLHPTGRGTEAFF
TRBJ2-5,-,TRBV5-1,many,TGCGCCAGCAGCCGGGACACTTACCAAGAGACCCAGTACTTC,CASSRDTYQETQYF
TRBJ2-7,-,TRBV18,many,TGTGCCAGCTCACCACGTAGAGCGCACGAGCAGTACTTC,CASSPRRAHEQYF
TRBJ1-1,-,TRBV20-1,many,TGCAGTGCTAGAGATCTAAGGGGCGCTGAAGCTTTCTTT,CSARDLRGAEAFF
TRBJ1-1,TRBD1,TRBV12-3/TRBV12-4,many,TGTGCCAGCAGTTACTTACAGGGGACCACTGAAGCTTTCTTT,CASSYLQGTTEAFF
TRBJ2-3,-,TRBV9,-,TGTGCCAGCAGCGTGATCGGGAGAGGCACAGATACGCAGTATTTT,CASSVIGRGTDTQYF
TRBJ1-2,TRBD1,TRBV27,-,TGTGCCAGCAGCCAACCCGGACAGGGGTTGACCTTC,CASSQPGQGLTF
TRBJ2-5,-,TRBV28,few,TGTGCCAGCAGAACCCTGGGTGGACAGCACCAAGAGACCCAGTACTTC,CASRTLGGQHQETQYF
TRBJ2-3,TRBD2,TRBV20-1,few,TGCAGCCCAAGGCGGGAGGGCCCGAAGGATACGCAGTATTTT,CSPRREGPKDTQYF
TRBJ2-1,-,TRBV10-3,many,TGTGCCATCAGTCTGGACAGCCCTCCCTACAATGAGCAGTTCTTC,CAISLDSPPYNEQFF
TRBJ2-7,-,TRBV7-2,many,TGTGCCAGCAGCTTAATAGCGGTCACCTACGAGCAGTACTTC,CASSLIAVTYEQYF
TRBJ1-1,-,TRBV6-5,-,TGTGCCAGCAGTTACTTCCGTAACACTGAAGCTTTCTTT,CASSYFRNTEAFF
TRBJ1-4,-,TRBV4-1,few,TGCGCCAGCAGCCACCTCAGCGCCCTCGCAACTAATGAAAAACTGTTTTTT,CASSHLSALATNEKLFF
TRBJ2-2,TRBD2,TRBV30,-,TGTGCCTGGAGTACCGGACTAGCGGGAGGGCCCTACACCGGGGAGCTGTTTTTT,CAWSTGLAGGPYTGELFF
TRBJ1-2,TRBD1,TRBV7-9,-,TGTGCCAGCGCGAGCCGGGACAGGGGCGTAAGCTATGGCTACACCTTC,CASASRDRGVSYGYTF
TRBJ1-1,-,TRBV10-2,many,TGCGCCAGCAGTGAGTCTCCCACAGGGAGCGAAGCTTTCTTT,CASSESPTGSEAFF
TRBJ2-1,TRBD1,TRBV7-9,-,TGTGCCAGCAGCCAGGGGGCCAATGAGCAGTTCTTC,CASSQGANEQFF